This entry lists 26 T cell receptor beta chains sequenced from one sample in a study of cytomegalovirus exposure and HLA in healthy donors. PCR was performed using 60 Vbeta and 13 Jbeta primers. Assay used: immunoSEQ multiplex PCR; TCRdb lists only in-frame clones, some missing. Among some 120,000 clones listed, 73% were seen once. Source material: PBMCs. Source of these receptors: a man aged 55 to 69 in good health and CMV-seropositive.

The chain links TRBV5-1 to TRBJ1-2; 10 bases map to TRBD1. The CDR3 contains 14 residues. Germline trimming cut 4 bases from V and 5 bases from J; bases unmatched to any gene: 5. Per germline, CDR1 SGHRS and CDR2 YFSETQ. The chain's CDR3 is CASSVGTGEYGYTF. In nucleotides, the CDR3 is TGCGCCAGCAGCGTGGGGACAGGGGAGTATGGCTACACCTTC.

The chain uses TRBV13 and TRBJ2-4, with 7 bases fitting TRBD2. The CDR3 runs 14 residues. Trimming cost V 3 bases and J 5 bases; bases outside gene matches: 4. CDR1 is PRHDT and CDR2 is FYEKMQ in the germline V gene (reference sequence). CDR3 sequence: CASSLGGIENIQYF. In DNA form, the CDR3 reads TGTGCCAGCAGCTTGGGAGGGATCGAAAACATTCAGTACTTC.

This chain joins TRBV19 and TRBJ1-1, with D maybe TRBD1 (5 bases). The V end lost 3 bases, the J end lost 5 bases, and 13 bases lay between the germline ends. Germline V gene data show CDR1 as LNHDA and CDR2 as SQIVND (reference sequence). CDR3 length: 14 amino acids. Here the CDR3 DNA reads TGTGCCAGTAGTATCGCCAGGGCGGAAACTGAAGCTTTCTTT. Translated: CASSIARAETEAFF.

The J gene is TRBJ2-3, the V gene TRBV5-8, with 8 bases that match TRBD2. CDR1 SGHTS and CDR2 YDEGEE come from the germline V gene. Germline trimming cut 0 bases from V and 0 bases from J; bases unmatched to any gene: 0. The CDR3 totals 15 residues. The CDR3 nucleotides read TGTGCCAGCAGCTTGGCGGGGGGGAGCACAGATACGCAGTATTTT. As protein: CASSLAGGSTDTQYF.

This clone was counted only a few times. The chain employs TRBV7-3 and TRBJ1-1, with TRBD1 identical over 8 bases. V was pared by 1 base and J by 9 bases, with 13 bases of the junction left unmatched. Germline V gene lookup returns CDR1 SGHTA and CDR2 FQGTGA. The CDR3 has 16 residues. CDR3 nucleotides: TGTGCCAGCAGCTTAAGTGGCAGGGGGCGGATCGAAAAAGCTTTCTTT. This gives the protein CASSLSGRGRIEKAFF.

The chain joins TRBV6-1 to TRBJ2-5; D remains ambiguous. The CDR3 covers 13 residues. The V end lost 7 bases, the J end lost 3 bases, and 12 bases lay between the germline ends. The germline V gene has CDR1 MNHNS and CDR2 SASEGT. The CDR3 loop reads CASTKNREETQYF. DNA of the CDR3: TGTGCCAGCACTAAGAACCGTGAAGAGACCCAGTACTTC.

This clone was seen a handful of times. The sample has other DNA sequences that encode this CDR3 too. The V gene is TRBV2, the J gene TRBJ1-2, with TRBD1 identical over 8 bases. Per germline, CDR1 SNHLY and CDR2 FYNNEI. CDR3 length: 13 residues. Trimming took 1 base from V and 8 from J; bases not matched to a gene: 3. The CDR3: CASSEGRGQGYTF. DNA of the CDR3: TGTGCCAGCAGTGAAGGCAGGGGGCAGGGCTACACCTTC.

The chain combines TRBV28 with TRBJ1-2, with D possibly TRBD1 on 6 matching bases. Germline CDR1 reads MDHEN; CDR2 reads SYDVKM. V lost 4 bases to trimming and J lost 3 bases, with 15 bases between them. CDR3 length equals 15 residues. The CDR3, as DNA: TGTGCCAGCAGTTCCCCAGGGGAACTCTACTATGGCTACACCTTC. Protein sequence: CASSSPGELYYGYTF.

This clone has a handful of counts. The chain carries TRBV2 and TRBJ2-3; 7 bases fit TRBD1. Germline trimming cut 6 bases from V and 2 bases from J; bases unmatched to any gene: 5. In germline, CDR1 is SNHLY, CDR2 FYNNEI. This CDR3 is 14 amino acids long. CDR3 bases: TGTGCCAGCAGAAAGACAGGGTTCACAGATACGCAGTATTTT. This encodes CASRKTGFTDTQYF.

The V and J genes are TRBV5-1 and TRBJ1-4, with D unresolved. CDR3 length equals 15 residues. Germline V CDR1 and CDR2: SGHRS, YFSETQ. The ends were cut back, 7 bases at V and 6 bases at J, with 19 bases in the middle. The DNA of the CDR3 is TGCGCCAGCCGGGATGTCTCTTTCGCCGATGAAAAACTGTTTTTT. Translation: CASRDVSFADEKLFF.

This chain connects TRBV28 to TRBJ1-5; D ambiguous. The CDR3 runs 15 residues. Germline V gene lookup returns CDR1 MDHEN and CDR2 SYDVKM. V was pared by 4 bases and J by 3 bases, with 13 bases between. As DNA, the CDR3 is TGTGCCAGCAGTTGGGCGGGTAGGGTCAATCAGCCCCAGCATTTT. This codes for CASSWAGRVNQPQHF.

This chain joins TRBV29-1 and TRBJ2-2; TRBD2 might be the D (7 bases). Germline CDR1 reads SQVTM; CDR2 reads ANQGSEA. The CDR3 is 15 amino acids. The V and J ends lost 7 bases and 8 bases respectively, with 23 bases between them. CDR3 DNA sequence: TGCAGCGGAAGGACTAGTGGGGGGGCGGAAGGGGAGCTGTTTTTT. Residues: CSGRTSGGAEGELFF.

The chain uses TRBV5-1 and TRBJ2-1; 14 positions agree with TRBD2. This CDR3 comprises 15 residues. Germline trimming cut 7 bases from V and 5 bases from J; bases unmatched to any gene: 5. From germline, CDR1 is SGHRS and CDR2 YFSETQ. The CDR3 coding sequence is TGCGCCAGCCGGACTAGCGGGGGGACTCACAATGAGCAGTTCTTC. It yields the protein CASRTSGGTHNEQFF.

This chain uses TRBV6-4 with TRBJ1-1; D gene ambiguous. The CDR3 is 13 amino acids. CDR1 MRHNA and CDR2 SNTAGT come from the germline V gene. V was shortened by 4 bases and J by 3 bases, with 9 bases between the two germline ends. The DNA for the CDR3 is TGTGCCAGCAGTGTATCAGTCGACACTGAAGCTTTCTTT. This gives the protein CASSVSVDTEAFF.

The J gene is TRBJ2-2, the V gene TRBV25-1; 7 bases fit TRBD1. Trimming cost V 10 bases and J 3 bases; bases outside gene matches: 11. CDR1 is MGHDK, CDR2 SYGVNS, per germline. This CDR3 is 15 amino acids long. In DNA form, the CDR3 reads TGTGCCACCCGAACAGGGGAGTCGGACACCGGGGAGCTGTTTTTT. Its protein is CATRTGESDTGELFF.

The V and J genes are TRBV21-1 and TRBJ2-7; whether TRBD2, the table's D call, matches the DNA was not checked. TRBV21-1 is tagged as a pseudogene. CDR3 length: 13 residues. CDR3 sequence (DNA): TGTGCCAGCAACCCGCGGAGGACCTACGAGCAGTACTTC. Protein sequence: CASNPRRTYEQYF.

This chain uses TRBV4-2 with TRBJ2-3; 9 bases agree with TRBD2. The trim removed 1 base at V and 6 bases at J, leaving 11 bases unmatched. Germline assignment: CDR1 LGHNA and CDR2 YNFKEQ. This CDR3 spans 17 amino acids. The CDR3 reads CASSQVSGGFFLDTQYF. The CDR3 nucleotides are TGTGCCAGCAGCCAAGTAAGCGGGGGGTTCTTTTTGGATACGCAGTATTTT.

The V gene is TRBV2, the J gene TRBJ2-5, with 8 bases lining up with TRBD2. This CDR3 spans 16 amino acids. The germline V gene has CDR1 SNHLY and CDR2 FYNNEI. The junction had 13 bases not matched to a gene; V was cut back by 6 bases and J by 4 bases. The CDR3 DNA sequence: TGTGCCAGCAGGATACGGGGGGGTTCAGGGCTAGAGACCCAGTACTTC. Amino acid sequence: CASRIRGGSGLETQYF. The full variable domain, rest sourced from reference TRBV2 and TRBJ2-5, is EPEVTQTPSHQVTQMGQEVILRCVPISNHLYFYWYRQILGQKVEFLVSFYNNEISEKSEIFDDQFSVERPDGSNFTLKIRSTKLEDSAMYFCASRIRGGSGLETQYFGPGTRLLVL.

In its sample, this clone was seen a few times. The chain couples TRBV6-5 to TRBJ1-1, with D unresolved. The CDR3 consists of 15 residues. In germline, CDR1 is MNHEY, CDR2 SVGAGI. With 6 bases removed from V and 1 base from J, the gap between germline ends came to 15 bases. The CDR3 region is CASRLQHGQNTEAFF. The CDR3 nucleotides are TGTGCCAGCAGACTACAACACGGTCAGAACACTGAAGCTTTCTTT.

The chain recombines TRBV11-2 with TRBJ2-3, with D possibly being TRBD2 (5 bases). The CDR3 runs 15 residues. Trimming shortened V by 2 bases and J by 5 bases, and 14 bases separated the two germline ends. Germline V lookup: CDR1 SGHAT, CDR2 FQNNGV. The CDR3 sequence: CASSLSPSWGDTQYF. DNA of the CDR3: TGTGCCAGCAGCTTAAGCCCTAGCTGGGGAGATACGCAGTATTTT.

The CDR3 DNA reads as TGTGCCAGCAGCTTACAGGGGTCGAGCCCAGATACGCAGTATTTT. It translates to CASSLQGSSPDTQYF. The rearrangement uses TRBV5-4 and TRBJ2-3; 7 nucleotides agree with TRBD1. The V gene's germline CDR1 is SGHNT and CDR2 YYREEE (reference sequence). The ends lost 2 bases at V and 4 bases at J; junction bases unmatched: 7. CDR3 length: 15 residues.

The chain carries TRBV2 and TRBJ1-3, with 8 bases lining up with TRBD1. CDR1 and CDR2 (germline): SNHLY, FYNNEI. The CDR3 runs 16 residues. Unmatched junction bases numbered 7, after V lost 0 bases and J lost 6 bases. CDR3 nucleotide sequence: TGTGCCAGCAGTGAAGCTCGTTCGACAGGGGTAAACACCATATATTTT. It encodes CASSEARSTGVNTIYF.

The gene calls are TRBV18 and TRBJ2-1, with 7 bases identical to TRBD2. CDR3 length: 17 amino acids. Trimming at V came to 2 bases and at J to 4 bases, leaving 11 bases not matched to a gene. Germline CDR1 is KGHSH and CDR2 is LQKENI. The CDR3 coding sequence is TGTGCCAGCTCACCAGATCTAAGCGGGGTGTTGTACAATGAGCAGTTCTTC. Encoded protein: CASSPDLSGVLYNEQFF.

This sequence joins TRBV2 and TRBJ1-5, with 7 nucleotides matching TRBD1. The germline CDR1 and CDR2 sequences are SNHLY and FYNNEI. CDR3 size: 15 residues. V was pared by 4 bases and J by 3 bases, with 6 bases of the junction left unmatched. CDR3 sequence (DNA): TGTGCCAGCAGTGGACAGGGTGGGTTCAATCAGCCCCAGCATTTT. It is translated as CASSGQGGFNQPQHF.

The rearrangement links TRBV11-2 to TRBJ2-1, with 7 bases lining up with TRBD1. Germline V gives CDR1 SGHAT, CDR2 FQNNGV. V trimming: 5 bases; J trimming: 4 bases; junction bases outside the gene matches: 2. This CDR3 region has 13 residues. The CDR3 DNA reads TGTGCCAGCAGCCCGACAGGGTACAATGAGCAGTTCTTC. It encodes CASSPTGYNEQFF.

This clone occurred a few times. This chain uses TRBV19 with TRBJ1-4, with 9 bases identical to TRBD1. Unmatched junction bases numbered 11, after V lost 4 bases and J lost 8 bases. This CDR3 has 16 amino acids. From germline, CDR1 is LNHDA and CDR2 SQIVND (reference sequence). This CDR3 reads CASSRAGRDRDEKLFF. The CDR3 coding sequence is TGTGCCAGTAGTAGAGCGGGCCGGGACAGGGACGAAAAACTGTTTTTT.